These T cell receptor beta chains were read from a single sample in a study of early T cells in non-severe SARS-CoV-2 infection. MiXCR, run by TCRdb on the 5' RACE reads, gives a single entry per CDR3 protein. The profile shows tens of thousands of distinct CDR3 sequences, about 10% of them singletons. The source material was whole blood, sampled at baseline. The receptors derive from an adult who was a healthcare worker with PCR-confirmed SARS-CoV-2 infection or an uninfected control (not recorded which). CDR3s include the opening cysteine and the closing phenylalanine or tryptophan. A D gene is named only where the DNA matches it firmly. Not all rows give a size; the values are once, few, many and, for expanded clones, a class.

14	TRBJ2-3	few	TRBD2	TRBV10-1	CASSGLAGGDTQYF	TGCGCCAGCAGTGGACTAGCGGGGGGAGATACGCAGTATTTT
15	TRBJ2-1	many	TRBD2	TRBV5-4	CASSLGLAEYNEQFF	TGTGCCAGCAGCCTAGGACTAGCGGAGTACAATGAGCAGTTCTTC
17	TRBJ1-3	-	-	TRBV30	CAWRARLHDRNPNTIYF	TGTGCCTGGAGGGCTCGCTTGCACGACAGGAATCCAAACACCATATATTTT
16	TRBJ1-5	many	-	TRBV7-9	CASSLASGGSNQPQHF	TGTGCCAGCAGCTTAGCGTCCGGCGGGAGCAATCAGCCCCAGCATTTT
15	TRBJ2-3	many	TRBD1	TRBV5-1	CASSGGQPNTDTQYF	TGCGCCAGCAGCGGGGGACAGCCGAACACAGATACGCAGTATTTT
17	TRBJ2-5	few	TRBD2	TRBV6-5	CASSYSSGGGSQETQYF	TGTGCCAGCAGTTACTCGAGTGGCGGGGGGTCCCAAGAGACCCAGTACTTC
15	TRBJ2-3	-	-	TRBV10-3	CAIRGSVRSTDTQYF	TGTGCCATCAGGGGGTCAGTGCGGAGCACAGATACGCAGTATTTT
14	TRBJ2-5	-	TRBD2	TRBV18	CASSPPGRGETQYF	TGTGCCAGCTCACCACCGGGGAGGGGTGAGACCCAGTACTTC
11	TRBJ2-7	-	-	TRBV10-3	CAIGGAYEQYF	TGTGCCATCGGAGGGGCCTACGAGCAGTACTTC
13	TRBJ1-2	-	TRBD1	TRBV2	CASRTGPNYGYTF	TGTGCCAGCCGGACAGGGCCTAACTATGGCTACACCTTC
16	TRBJ2-2	-	-	TRBV10-3	CAISPYGRRNTGELFF	TGTGCCATCAGCCCTTATGGGCGAAGGAACACCGGGGAGCTGTTTTTT
15	TRBJ1-1	few	-	TRBV7-9	CASSLGSSWNTEAFF	TGTGCCAGCAGCTTAGGCTCCTCATGGAACACTGAAGCTTTCTTT
14	TRBJ1-4	many	TRBD1	TRBV7-8	CASSLGTGNEKLFF	TGTGCCAGCAGCCTAGGGACAGGGAATGAAAAACTGTTTTTT
15	TRBJ2-3	-	-	TRBV5-8	CASSLDLSRTDTQYF	TGTGCCAGCAGCTTGGACCTCTCTAGGACAGATACGCAGTATTTT
16	TRBJ1-5	-	-	TRBV12-3/TRBV12-4	CASSLGGPYSNQPQHF	TGTGCCAGCAGTTTAGGGGGACCCTATAGCAATCAGCCCCAGCATTTT
19	TRBJ2-6	many	TRBD2	TRBV29-1	CSVVTGVYAGDPGANVLTF	TGCAGCGTTGTTACGGGAGTGTATGCGGGGGATCCTGGGGCCAACGTCCTGACTTTC
14	TRBJ1-2	few	TRBD1	TRBV12-3/TRBV12-4	CASSRTGTVSGYTF	TGTGCCAGCAGCCGGACCGGGACAGTCTCTGGCTACACCTTC
17	TRBJ2-3	few	-	TRBV11-2	CASSLDAGGRSTDTQYF	TGTGCCAGCAGCTTAGATGCGGGCGGAAGATCCACAGATACGCAGTATTTT
11	TRBJ2-5	few	-	TRBV10-3	CAISVEETQYF	TGTGCCATCAGTGTGGAAGAGACCCAGTACTTC
13	TRBJ2-3	many	-	TRBV12-3/TRBV12-4	CASSPPLPDTQYF	TGTGCCAGCAGTCCCCCTCTGCCAGATACGCAGTATTTT
16	TRBJ1-6	few	TRBD1	TRBV6-5	CASSYAGGEYNSPLHF	TGTGCCAGCAGTTACGCAGGGGGCGAGTATAATTCACCCCTCCACTTT
15	TRBJ1-6	few	-	TRBV7-2	CASSLDWRGDSPLHF	TGTGCCAGCAGCTTAGATTGGAGGGGGGATTCACCCCTCCACTTT
14	TRBJ1-1	many	TRBD1	TRBV6-1	CASRETGGWTEAFF	TGTGCCAGCAGAGAAACAGGGGGCTGGACTGAAGCTTTCTTT
19	TRBJ2-6	many	-	TRBV25-1	CASTPGWGSGGSGANVLTF	TGTGCCAGCACCCCGGGTTGGGGGTCCGGGGGCTCTGGGGCCAACGTCCTGACTTTC
17	TRBJ2-3	-	-	TRBV6-5	CASRFNRSPTSTDTQYF	TGTGCCAGCAGGTTCAACAGGTCGCCCACTAGCACAGATACGCAGTATTTT
12	TRBJ1-1	many	-	TRBV7-9	CASSPLFISAFF	TGTGCCAGCAGCCCTTTGTTCATCTCGGCTTTCTTT
15	TRBJ1-6	-	-	TRBV7-9	CASSLGRGGNSPLHF	TGTGCCAGCAGCTTAGGTCGCGGGGGTAATTCACCCCTCCACTTT
14	TRBJ1-2	few	-	TRBV18	CASSPEGQFLRPTF	TGTGCCAGCTCACCCGAAGGACAGTTCCTTCGCCCCACCTTC
13	TRBJ2-2	few	TRBD2	TRBV7-9	CASSLLSGGEKFF	TGTGCCAGCAGCCTTCTTAGCGGGGGAGAGAAGTTTTTT
10	TRBJ2-2	few	-	TRBV12-5	CASYSGELFF	TGTGCTAGTTACTCGGGGGAGCTGTTTTTT
14	TRBJ2-2	few	-	TRBV5-4	CASSKDGYTGELFF	TGTGCCAGCAGCAAGGACGGATACACCGGGGAGCTGTTTTTT
13	TRBJ2-1	-	-	TRBV24-1	CATSDLWTPEQFF	TGTGCCACCAGTGATTTGTGGACGCCCGAACAGTTCTTC
17	TRBJ2-3	-	TRBD1	TRBV5-6	CASSSRGWDRATDTQYF	TGTGCCAGCAGCTCGAGGGGATGGGACAGGGCCACAGATACGCAGTATTTT
13	TRBJ2-7	few	-	TRBV7-9	CASSAVSASEQYF	TGTGCCAGCAGCGCGGTTAGCGCCTCCGAGCAGTACTTC
12	TRBJ2-7	-	-	TRBV7-6	CASSLVPYEQYF	TGTGCCAGCAGCTTAGTTCCCTACGAGCAGTACTTC
23	TRBJ2-3	-	-	TRBV21-1	CASSKGAEGQGGLAVRATDTQYF	TGTGCCAGCAGCAAAGGGGCAGAAGGACAGGGAGGGCTCGCCGTACGGGCCACAGATACGCAGTATTTT
16	TRBJ2-3	-	TRBD2	TRBV20-1	CSARQASGAIRDTQYF	TGCAGTGCTAGACAGGCTAGCGGGGCGATCAGGGATACGCAGTATTTT
13	TRBJ2-7	-	-	TRBV7-6	CASSLMGGYEQYF	TGTGCCAGCAGCTTAATGGGGGGCTACGAGCAGTACTTC
18	TRBJ2-5	-	TRBD2	TRBV9	CASSAGLAGGPWQETQYF	TGTGCCAGCAGCGCCGGACTAGCGGGGGGGCCGTGGCAAGAGACCCAGTACTTC
15	TRBJ1-1	-	TRBD1	TRBV3-1	CASSLRTGRSTEAFF	TGTGCCAGCAGCCTGCGGACAGGGCGGAGCACTGAAGCTTTCTTT
17	TRBJ2-1	few	TRBD1	TRBV3-1	CASSQRGGTGGHNEQFF	TGTGCCAGCAGCCAAAGGGGCGGGACAGGGGGTCACAATGAGCAGTTCTTC
13	TRBJ1-2	few	-	TRBV7-8	CASSSQETYGYTF	TGTGCCAGCAGCTCGCAGGAAACCTATGGCTACACCTTC
15	TRBJ2-7	-	-	TRBV30	CAWSEQYRDIHEQYF	TGTGCCTGGAGTGAACAATATCGGGACATCCACGAGCAGTACTTC
11	TRBJ1-1	-	-	TRBV7-9	CASSLLIEAFF	TGTGCCAGCAGCTTATTGATCGAAGCTTTCTTT